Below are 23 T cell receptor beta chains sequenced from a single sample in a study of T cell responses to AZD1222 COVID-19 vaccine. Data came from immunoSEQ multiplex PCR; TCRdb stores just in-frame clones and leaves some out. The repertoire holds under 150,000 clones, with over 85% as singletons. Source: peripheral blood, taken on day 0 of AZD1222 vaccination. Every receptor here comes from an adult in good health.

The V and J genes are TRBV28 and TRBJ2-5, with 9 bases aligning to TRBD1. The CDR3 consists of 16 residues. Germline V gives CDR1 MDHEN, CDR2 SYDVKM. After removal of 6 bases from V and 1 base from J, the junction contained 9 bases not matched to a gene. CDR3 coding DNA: TGTGCCAGCAGACCATCCCTGGGACAGGGCCAAGAGACCCAGTACTTC. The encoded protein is CASRPSLGQGQETQYF.

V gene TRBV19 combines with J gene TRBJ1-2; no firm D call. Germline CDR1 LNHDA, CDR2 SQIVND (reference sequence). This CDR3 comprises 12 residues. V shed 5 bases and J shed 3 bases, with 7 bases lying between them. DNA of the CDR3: TGTGCCAGTAGTGTAGGACACTATGGCTACACCTTC. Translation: CASSVGHYGYTF.

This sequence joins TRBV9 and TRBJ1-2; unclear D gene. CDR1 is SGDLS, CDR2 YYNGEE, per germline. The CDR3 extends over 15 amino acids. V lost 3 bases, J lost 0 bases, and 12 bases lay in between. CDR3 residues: CASSAVVAANYGYTF. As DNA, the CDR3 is TGTGCCAGCAGCGCCGTCGTGGCGGCTAACTATGGCTACACCTTC. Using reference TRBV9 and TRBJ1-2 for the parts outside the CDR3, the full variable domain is DSGVTQTPKHLITATGQRVTLRCSPRSGDLSVYWYQQSLDQGLQFLIQYYNGEERAKGNILERFSAQQFPDLHSELNLSSLELGDSALYFCASSAVVAANYGYTFGSGTRLTVV.

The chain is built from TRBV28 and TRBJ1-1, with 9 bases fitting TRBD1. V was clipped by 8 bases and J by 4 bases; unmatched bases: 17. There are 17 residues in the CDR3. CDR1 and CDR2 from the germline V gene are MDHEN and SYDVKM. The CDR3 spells CASPPRGTGIGGTEAFF. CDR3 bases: TGTGCCAGCCCTCCTAGGGGGACAGGGATTGGGGGCACTGAAGCTTTCTTT.

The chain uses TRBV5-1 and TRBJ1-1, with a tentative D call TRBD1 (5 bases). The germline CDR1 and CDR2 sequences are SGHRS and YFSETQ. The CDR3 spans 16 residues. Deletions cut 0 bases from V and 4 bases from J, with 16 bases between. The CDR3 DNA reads TGCGCCAGCAGCTTGGGGAGGGGCAGACCTTTCACTGAAGCTTTCTTT. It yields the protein CASSLGRGRPFTEAFF.

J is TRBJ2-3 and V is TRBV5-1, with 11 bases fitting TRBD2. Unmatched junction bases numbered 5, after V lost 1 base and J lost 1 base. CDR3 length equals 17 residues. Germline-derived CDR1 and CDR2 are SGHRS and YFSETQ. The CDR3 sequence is CASSLLNSGRGTDTQYF. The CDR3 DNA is TGCGCCAGCAGCTTGTTGAATAGCGGGAGGGGCACAGATACGCAGTATTTT.

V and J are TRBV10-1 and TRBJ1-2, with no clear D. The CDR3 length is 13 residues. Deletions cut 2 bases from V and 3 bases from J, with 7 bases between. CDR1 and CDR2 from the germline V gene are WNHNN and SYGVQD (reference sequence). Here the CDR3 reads CASSEGVDYGYTF. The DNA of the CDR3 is TGCGCCAGCAGTGAGGGGGTTGACTATGGCTACACCTTC.

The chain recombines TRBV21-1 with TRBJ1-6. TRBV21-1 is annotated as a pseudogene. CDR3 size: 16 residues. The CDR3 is CASSASSREDSSPLHF. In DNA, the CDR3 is TGTGCCAGCAGCGCTTCCTCGAGGGAGGATTCCTCACCCCTCCACTTT.

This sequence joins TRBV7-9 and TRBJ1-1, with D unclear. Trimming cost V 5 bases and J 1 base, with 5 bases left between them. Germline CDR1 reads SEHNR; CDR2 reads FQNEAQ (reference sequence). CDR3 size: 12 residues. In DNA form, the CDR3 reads TGTGCCAGCAGCATCAAGAACACTGAAGCTTTCTTT. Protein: CASSIKNTEAFF.

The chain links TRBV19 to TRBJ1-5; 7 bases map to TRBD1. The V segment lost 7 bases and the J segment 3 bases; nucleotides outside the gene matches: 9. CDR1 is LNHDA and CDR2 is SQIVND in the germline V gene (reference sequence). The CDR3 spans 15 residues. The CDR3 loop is CASTGTVGINQPQHF. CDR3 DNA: TGTGCCAGTACCGGGACAGTAGGCATCAATCAGCCCCAGCATTTT.

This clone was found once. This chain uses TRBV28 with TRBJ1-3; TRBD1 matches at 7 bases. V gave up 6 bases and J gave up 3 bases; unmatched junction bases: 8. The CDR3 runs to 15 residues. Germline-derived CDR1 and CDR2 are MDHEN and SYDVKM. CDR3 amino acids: CASSPDRVNGNTIYF. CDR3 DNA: TGTGCCAGCAGCCCAGACAGGGTAAATGGAAACACCATATATTTT. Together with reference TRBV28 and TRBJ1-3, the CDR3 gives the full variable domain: DVKVTQSSRYLVKRTGEKVFLECVQDMDHENMFWYRQDPGLGLRLIYFSYDVKMKEKGDIPEGYSVSREKKERFSLILESASTNQTSMYLCASSPDRVNGNTIYFGEGSWLTVV.

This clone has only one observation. The CDR3 protein is CASSLSLAGDEQYF. CDR3 bases: TGCGCCAGCAGCTTGAGTCTAGCGGGGGACGAGCAGTACTTC. The chain has TRBV5-1 and TRBJ2-7; TRBD2 matches at 10 bases. The CDR3 is 14 amino acids. The V and J ends lost 1 base and 5 bases, in that order; junction bases with no gene match: 3. CDR1 and CDR2 from the germline V gene are SGHRS and YFSETQ.

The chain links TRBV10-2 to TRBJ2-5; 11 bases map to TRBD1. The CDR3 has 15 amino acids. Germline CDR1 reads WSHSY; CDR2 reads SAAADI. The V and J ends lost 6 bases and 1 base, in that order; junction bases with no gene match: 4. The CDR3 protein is CASRAGTGGQETQYF. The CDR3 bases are TGCGCCAGCAGAGCCGGGACAGGGGGCCAAGAGACCCAGTACTTC.

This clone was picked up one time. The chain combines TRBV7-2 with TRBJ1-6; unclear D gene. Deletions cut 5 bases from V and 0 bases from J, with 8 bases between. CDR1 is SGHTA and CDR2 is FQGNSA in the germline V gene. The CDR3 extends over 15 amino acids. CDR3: CASSPTSSYNSPLHF. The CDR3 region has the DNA TGTGCCAGCAGCCCAACGAGCTCCTATAATTCACCCCTCCACTTT. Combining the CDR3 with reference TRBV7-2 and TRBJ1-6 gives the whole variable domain GAGVSQSPSNKVTEKGKDVELRCDPISGHTALYWYRQSLGQGLEFLIYFQGNSAPDKSGLPSDRFSAERTGGSVSTLTIQRTQQEDSAVYLCASSPTSSYNSPLHFGNGTRLTVT.

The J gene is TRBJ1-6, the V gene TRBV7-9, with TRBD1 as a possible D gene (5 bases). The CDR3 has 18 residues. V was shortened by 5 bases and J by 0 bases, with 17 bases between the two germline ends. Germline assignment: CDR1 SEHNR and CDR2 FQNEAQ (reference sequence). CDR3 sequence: CASSLPPGRGSYNSPLHF. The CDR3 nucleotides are TGTGCCAGCAGCCTACCCCCAGGGAGGGGCTCCTATAATTCACCCCTCCACTTT.

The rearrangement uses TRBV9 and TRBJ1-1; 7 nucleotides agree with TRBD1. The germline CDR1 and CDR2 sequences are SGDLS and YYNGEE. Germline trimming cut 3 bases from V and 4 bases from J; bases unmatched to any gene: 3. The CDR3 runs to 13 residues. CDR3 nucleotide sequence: TGTGCCAGCAGCGCAGGGGGAGGCACTGAAGCTTTCTTT. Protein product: CASSAGGGTEAFF.

In DNA, the CDR3 is TGTGCCAGTAGTAGGGACAGGGTTGGTCAGCCCCAGCATTTT. Protein: CASSRDRVGQPQHF. The V gene is TRBV19, the J gene TRBJ1-5; 9 nucleotides agree with TRBD1. J gave up 6 bases and V 4 bases, and 4 bases lay outside the gene matches. Germline CDR1 LNHDA, CDR2 SQIVND (reference sequence). The CDR3 covers 14 residues.

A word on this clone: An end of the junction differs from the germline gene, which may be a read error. The CDR3 reads CASSSPGTGLF. The CDR3 nucleotides are TGTGCCAGCAGTTCTCCCGGGACAGGTCTCTTC. The chain recombines TRBV12-3 or TRBV12-4 with TRBJ1-2, with 8 bases matching TRBD1. The CDR3 covers 11 residues.

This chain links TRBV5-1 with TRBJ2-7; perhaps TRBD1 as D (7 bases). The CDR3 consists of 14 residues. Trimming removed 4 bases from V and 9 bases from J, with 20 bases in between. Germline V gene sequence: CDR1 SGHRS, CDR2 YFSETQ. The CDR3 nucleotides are TGCGCCAGCAGCCCCGGGACAGAGAACGGGGGGCAGTACTTC. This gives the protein CASSPGTENGGQYF.

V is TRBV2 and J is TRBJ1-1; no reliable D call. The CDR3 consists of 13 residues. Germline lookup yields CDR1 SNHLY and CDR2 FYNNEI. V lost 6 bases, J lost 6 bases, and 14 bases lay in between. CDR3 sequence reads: CASRLEQGAEAFF. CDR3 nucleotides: TGTGCCAGCAGGTTAGAACAAGGCGCTGAAGCTTTCTTT.

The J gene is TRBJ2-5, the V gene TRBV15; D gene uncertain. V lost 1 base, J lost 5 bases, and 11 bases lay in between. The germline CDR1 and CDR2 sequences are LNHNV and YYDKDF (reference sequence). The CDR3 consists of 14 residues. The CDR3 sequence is CATSRGRALETQYF. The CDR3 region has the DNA TGTGCCACCAGCAGAGGACGGGCTTTGGAGACCCAGTACTTC.

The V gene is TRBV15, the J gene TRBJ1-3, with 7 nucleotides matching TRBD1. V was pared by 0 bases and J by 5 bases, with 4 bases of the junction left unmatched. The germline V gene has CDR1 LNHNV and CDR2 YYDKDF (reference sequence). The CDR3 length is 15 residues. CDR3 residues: CATSREGQPRNTIYF. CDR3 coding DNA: TGTGCCACCAGCAGAGAGGGACAGCCTAGAAACACCATATATTTT.

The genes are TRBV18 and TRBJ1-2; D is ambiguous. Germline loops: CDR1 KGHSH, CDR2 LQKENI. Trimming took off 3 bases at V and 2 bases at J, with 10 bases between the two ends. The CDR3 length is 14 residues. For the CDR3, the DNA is TGTGCCAGCTCACCCTCCGGGGTCAACTATGGCTACACCTTC. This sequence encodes CASSPSGVNYGYTF.